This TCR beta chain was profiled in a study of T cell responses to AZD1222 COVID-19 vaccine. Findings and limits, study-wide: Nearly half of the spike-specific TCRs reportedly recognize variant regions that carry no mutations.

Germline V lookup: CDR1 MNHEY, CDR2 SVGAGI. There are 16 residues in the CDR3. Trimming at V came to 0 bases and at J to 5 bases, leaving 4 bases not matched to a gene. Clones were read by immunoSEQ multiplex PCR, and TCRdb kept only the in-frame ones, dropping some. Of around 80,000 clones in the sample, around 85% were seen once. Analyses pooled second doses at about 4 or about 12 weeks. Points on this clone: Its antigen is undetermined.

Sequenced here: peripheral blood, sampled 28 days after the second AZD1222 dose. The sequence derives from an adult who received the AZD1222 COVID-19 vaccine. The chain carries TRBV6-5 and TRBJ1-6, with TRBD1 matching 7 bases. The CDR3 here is CASSYSVGGHNSPLHF. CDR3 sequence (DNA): TGTGCCAGCAGTTACTCGGTAGGGGGCCATAATTCACCCCTCCACTTT.